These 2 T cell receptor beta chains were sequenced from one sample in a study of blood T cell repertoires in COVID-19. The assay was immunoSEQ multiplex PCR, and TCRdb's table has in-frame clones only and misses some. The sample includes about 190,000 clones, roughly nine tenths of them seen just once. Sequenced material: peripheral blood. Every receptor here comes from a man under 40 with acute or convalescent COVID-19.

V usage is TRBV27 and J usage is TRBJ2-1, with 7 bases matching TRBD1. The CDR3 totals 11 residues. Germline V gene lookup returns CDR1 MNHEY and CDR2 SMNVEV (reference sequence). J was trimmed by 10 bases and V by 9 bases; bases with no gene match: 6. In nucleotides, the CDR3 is TGTGCCAGTAGAACAGGGGTCGAGCAGTTCTTC. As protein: CASRTGVEQFF.

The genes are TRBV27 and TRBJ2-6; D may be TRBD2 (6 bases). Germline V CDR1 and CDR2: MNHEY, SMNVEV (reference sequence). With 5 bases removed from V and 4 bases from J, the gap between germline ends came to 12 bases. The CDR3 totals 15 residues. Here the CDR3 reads CASSPGGSGANVLTF. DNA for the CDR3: TGTGCCAGCAGTCCCGGGGGTTCCGGGGCCAACGTCCTGACTTTC.